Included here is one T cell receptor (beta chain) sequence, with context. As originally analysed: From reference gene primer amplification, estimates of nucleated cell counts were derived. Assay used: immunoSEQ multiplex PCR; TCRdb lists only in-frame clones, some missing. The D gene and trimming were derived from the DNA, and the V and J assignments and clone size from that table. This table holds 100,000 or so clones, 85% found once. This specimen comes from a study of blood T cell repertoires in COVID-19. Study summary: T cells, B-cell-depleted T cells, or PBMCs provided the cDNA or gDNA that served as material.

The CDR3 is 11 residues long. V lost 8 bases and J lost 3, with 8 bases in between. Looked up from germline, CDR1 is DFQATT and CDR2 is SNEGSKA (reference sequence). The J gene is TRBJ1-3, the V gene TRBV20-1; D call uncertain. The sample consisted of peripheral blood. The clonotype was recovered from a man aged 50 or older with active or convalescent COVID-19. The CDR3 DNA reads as TGCAGTACTGCCGGTGGAAACACCATATATTTT. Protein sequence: CSTAGGNTIYF.